The clone carrying this T cell receptor beta chain was observed a handful of times. The record originates from a study of blood T cell repertoires in COVID-19. Study as a whole: Whether acute or convalescent, the COVID-19 samples came from the United States, Italy and Spain.

One Seattle source followed patients from active infection through their disease course. This CDR3 contains 15 residues. Trimming took 6 bases from V and 6 from J, leaving 18 bases between them. Germline V CDR1 and CDR2: SGHVS, FQNEAQ. How the authors handled the data: Counts of nucleated cells, estimated from reference gene primer amplification, were obtained. Produced via immunoSEQ multiplex PCR; TCRdb's table is partial and in-frame only. V, J and clone size are those of that table, while D and trimming were read from the DNA. Of 56,000 or so clones in the sample, 85% to 90% were seen once. This TCR was recovered from a woman aged 55-75 years with COVID-19, enrolled during active disease. Sequencing was carried out using peripheral blood. The V call is TRBV7-8, the J call TRBJ2-1; tentatively, D is TRBD2 (6 bases). CDR3 in amino acids: CASSPTWLASNEQFF. CDR3 bases: TGTGCCAGCAGTCCCACGTGGCTAGCGTCCAATGAGCAGTTCTTC.